The 27 T cell receptor beta chains listed next were all sequenced from one sample in a study of T cell repertoires in aging, cancer and after chemotherapy. TCR beta rearrangements were amplified from peripheral blood genomic DNA. Multiplex touch-down PCR with TRB-A/B primers amplified rearranged V-D-J TRB sequences. TCRdb used MiXCR to reprocess the multiplex PCR reads, holding one entry per CDR3 protein. The table has around 10,000 distinct CDR3 sequences, approximately 30% seen once. The sequencing input was blood. The source of these receptors is a human donor in good health. The donor label of this sample is uncertain.

V is TRBV6-2 or TRBV6-3 and J is TRBJ2-2; the D is unclear. From germline, CDR1 is MNHEY and CDR2 SVGEGT. The V gene lost 1 base and the J gene lost 8 bases, with 5 bases spanning the gap. CDR3 length: 12 amino acids. In nucleotides, the CDR3 is TGTGCCAGCAGTTACTTTCCGGGGGAGCTGTTTTTT. Its translation is CASSYFPGELFF.

The rearrangement joins TRBV24-1 to TRBJ1-5; D not certain. Per the germline V gene, CDR1 is KGHDR and CDR2 is SFDVKD. This CDR3 has 13 amino acids. The germline V and J ends were trimmed by 4 bases and 7 bases, with 10 bases remaining between them. Here the CDR3 DNA reads TGTGCCACCAGTGAGGGTAGCGGACAGCCCCAGCATTTT. Translation: CATSEGSGQPQHF.

Sample share makes this clonotype medium-sized. This chain connects TRBV6-5 to TRBJ2-2, with D unclear. The germline CDR1 and CDR2 sequences are MNHEY and SVGAGI. Trimming took off 8 bases at V and 1 base at J, with 5 bases between the two ends. CDR3 length equals 12 residues. The CDR3 loop is CASEQNTGELFF. CDR3 sequence (DNA): TGTGCCAGCGAACAGAACACCGGGGAGCTGTTTTTT.

This clonotype counts as medium-sized. V gene TRBV18 combines with J gene TRBJ2-7, with D unresolved. CDR1 is KGHSH, CDR2 LQKENI, per germline. CDR3 length: 12 amino acids. Trimming pared 3 bases from V and 0 bases from J, leaving 3 bases between. This chain's CDR3 is CASSPGSYEQYF. In DNA form, the CDR3 reads TGTGCCAGCTCACCGGGCTCCTACGAGCAGTACTTC. Combining the CDR3 with reference TRBV18 and TRBJ2-7 gives the whole variable domain NAGVMQNPRHLVRRRGQEARLRCSPMKGHSHVYWYRQLPEEGLKFMVYLQKENIIDESGMPKERFSAEFPKEGPSILRIQQVVRGDSAAYFCASSPGSYEQYFGPGTRLTVT.

This clonotype is medium-sized. This rearrangement joins TRBV6-5 to TRBJ2-1; no firm D call. The CDR3 runs to 13 residues. Germline V lookup: CDR1 MNHEY, CDR2 SVGAGI. V was shortened by 0 bases and J by 7 bases, with 7 bases between the two germline ends. The CDR3: CASSYSMRNEQFF. CDR3 nucleotide sequence: TGTGCCAGCAGTTACTCGATGAGGAATGAGCAGTTCTTC.

This clonotype occurred a few times. V and J are TRBV28 and TRBJ1-2; D is ambiguous. CDR1 is MDHEN, CDR2 SYDVKM, per germline. CDR3 length: 11 amino acids. With 4 bases removed from V and 3 bases from J, the gap between germline ends came to 3 bases. The CDR3 sequence is CASSWDYGYTF. The CDR3 DNA reads as TGTGCCAGCAGTTGGGACTATGGCTACACCTTC.

The chain joins TRBV20-1 to TRBJ1-2; D is uncertain. The CDR3 has 11 residues. The germline V gene encodes CDR1 DFQATT and CDR2 SNEGSKA (reference sequence). The CDR3 coding sequence is TGCAGCGCAGGAGCTGGCTATGGCTACACCTTC. Residues: CSAGAGYGYTF.

A few counts support this clonotype. The chain couples TRBV6-1 to TRBJ2-7; a possible D gene is TRBD1 (7 bases). This CDR3 contains 16 residues. Germline loops: CDR1 MNHNS, CDR2 SASEGT. The V end lost 5 bases, the J end lost 5 bases, and 22 bases lay between the germline ends. CDR3 residues: CASSFRGAGIHDEQYF. As DNA, the CDR3 is TGTGCCAGCAGTTTCAGGGGGGCAGGAATTCACGACGAGCAGTACTTC.

This clonotype is termed medium-sized. The chain recombines TRBV29-1 with TRBJ2-7; 11 nucleotides line up with TRBD2. Germline CDR1 reads SQVTM; CDR2 reads ANQGSEA. This CDR3 has 15 residues. Germline trimming cut 3 bases from V and 5 bases from J; bases unmatched to any gene: 9. CDR3 loop: CSVDSGSGRGDEQYF. CDR3 bases: TGCAGCGTTGATTCTGGTAGCGGGAGGGGTGACGAGCAGTACTTC.

This clonotype is deemed medium-sized. The chain uses TRBV29-1 and TRBJ2-2, with TRBD2 matching 10 bases. The CDR3 has 14 residues. Losses at the gene ends were 2 bases for V and 7 bases for J; bases not matched to a gene: 4. Germline V CDR1 and CDR2: SQVTM, ANQGSEA. The CDR3 is CSVETGLALGELFF. The CDR3 coding sequence is TGCAGCGTTGAAACGGGACTAGCGCTCGGGGAGCTGTTTTTT.

This clonotype has just a few counts. The chain couples TRBV5-6 to TRBJ2-7; D call uncertain. CDR3 length equals 14 residues. CDR1 is SGHDT and CDR2 is YYEEEE in the germline V gene. Trimming left V 1 base short and J 9 bases short, with 17 bases between. CDR3 DNA sequence: TGTGCCAGCAGCTTGTACTTGAACGACGTCGCGCAGTACTTC. This sequence encodes CASSLYLNDVAQYF.

On this clonotype: An end of the junction does not agree with germline; a read error may underlie this. The J gene is TRBJ1-4, the V gene TRBV5-1; weak D call: TRBD1 (5 bases). The CDR3 extends over 15 amino acids. The V gene's germline CDR1 is SGHRS and CDR2 YFSETQ. The CDR3 coding sequence is TGTGCCACCAAAACTTGGGACGGACTCAATGAAAAACTGTTTTTT. It codes for CATKTWDGLNEKLFF.

This clonotype was recorded a few times. The gene calls are TRBV18 and TRBJ1-1; 10 bases agree with TRBD1. This CDR3 region has 18 residues. The J segment lost 0 bases and the V segment lost 4 bases, leaving 11 bases of the junction unmatched. CDR1 is KGHSH, CDR2 LQKENI, per germline. The DNA for the CDR3 is TGTGCCAGCTCACTGACCGGGACAGGGGCCGACATGAACACTGAAGCTTTCTTT. This sequence encodes CASSLTGTGADMNTEAFF.

This clonotype was counted a few times. The V and J genes are TRBV19 and TRBJ2-1, with a possible D match to TRBD2 (5 bases). Looked up from germline, CDR1 is LNHDA and CDR2 is SQIVND (reference sequence). The CDR3 contains 15 residues. The V gene lost 7 bases and the J gene lost 4 bases, with 17 bases spanning the gap. The CDR3 region is CASTLAGPGYNEQFF. The DNA of the CDR3 is TGTGCCAGTACATTGGCGGGTCCCGGGTACAATGAGCAGTTCTTC.

The chain recombines TRBV20-1 with TRBJ2-3, with D possibly TRBD2 on 6 matching bases. The CDR3 is made up of 14 amino acids. Germline V gene sequence: CDR1 DFQATT, CDR2 SNEGSKA (reference sequence). V was cut by 5 bases and J by 0 bases, with 12 bases left in between. In nucleotides, the CDR3 is TGCAGTGCTCTCAGACTAGACAGCACAGATACGCAGTATTTT. Encoded protein: CSALRLDSTDTQYF.

This clonotype was detected only a few times. The chain joins TRBV5-4 to TRBJ2-5, with D possibly being TRBD1 (5 bases). Per germline, CDR1 SGHNT and CDR2 YYREEE (reference sequence). The CDR3 runs to 16 residues. Trimming removed 0 bases from V and 9 bases from J, with 21 bases in between. CDR3 sequence reads: CASSLASERRLGPQYF. Written as DNA, the CDR3 is TGTGCCAGCAGCTTGGCCAGCGAAAGGCGTTTGGGGCCCCAGTACTTC. Filled out from reference TRBV5-4 and TRBJ2-5, the complete variable domain reads ETGVTQSPTHLIKTRGQQVTLRCSSQSGHNTVSWYQQALGQGPQFIFQYYREEENGRGNFPPRFSGLQFPNYSSELNVNALELDDSALYLCASSLASERRLGPQYFGPGTRLLVL.

The CDR3 DNA is TGTGCCAGCAGTGACCTAGGGGACTACGAGCAGTACTTC. As protein: CASSDLGDYEQYF. V gene TRBV12-3 or TRBV12-4 combines with J gene TRBJ2-7; perhaps TRBD1 as D (5 bases). This CDR3 has 13 residues. The V end lost 5 bases, the J end lost 3 bases, and 11 bases lay between the germline ends.

J is TRBJ1-5 and V is TRBV6-2 or TRBV6-3; D ambiguous. Germline V gene sequence: CDR1 MNHEY, CDR2 SVGEGT. This CDR3 comprises 14 residues. V lost 0 bases and J lost 6, with 9 bases in between. CDR3: CASSYSRSGQPQHF. The CDR3, as DNA: TGTGCCAGCAGTTACTCGAGGTCGGGTCAGCCCCAGCATTTT.

The chain links TRBV6-1 to TRBJ1-2; TRBD1 matches 7 bases. CDR3 length: 15 residues. Germline V gives CDR1 MNHNS, CDR2 SASEGT. V gave up 4 bases and J gave up 4 bases; unmatched junction bases: 9. The CDR3 DNA reads TGTGCCAGCAGTGGAACAGGGGTTCGTGTCTATGGCTACACCTTC. This translates into CASSGTGVRVYGYTF.

This clonotype was seen a handful of times. The chain employs TRBV5-6 and TRBJ2-1, with 15 bases that match TRBD2. The CDR3 loop spans 17 amino acids. With 0 bases clipped from V and 7 bases from J, the junction kept 5 bases outside the gene matches. The germline V gene encodes CDR1 SGHDT and CDR2 YYEEEE. The CDR3 reads CASSLAGTSGGWNEQFF. Here the CDR3 DNA reads TGTGCCAGCAGCTTGGCCGGGACTAGCGGGGGGTGGAATGAGCAGTTCTTC.

The chain has TRBV19 and TRBJ2-1, with 7 positions matching TRBD1. The germline V gene encodes CDR1 LNHDA and CDR2 SQIVND (reference sequence). The ends lost 2 bases at V and 8 bases at J; junction bases unmatched: 18. This CDR3 is 18 amino acids long. The CDR3 reads CASSIWFGVGTEYYEQFF. CDR3 in DNA: TGTGCCAGTAGTATATGGTTTGGGGTCGGGACAGAATACTATGAGCAGTTCTTC.

The chain employs TRBV6-5 and TRBJ1-3; D call uncertain. The CDR3 is 11 residues long. CDR1 is MNHEY and CDR2 is SVGAGI in the germline V gene. V was cut by 6 bases and J by 4 bases, with 4 bases left in between. The CDR3, as DNA: TGTGCCAGCAGCCAGGGAAACACCATATATTTT. Residues: CASSQGNTIYF.

This clonotype is classed as medium-sized (0.01 to 0.1%). The chain couples TRBV30 to TRBJ1-5; D gene ambiguous. In germline, CDR1 is GTSNPN, CDR2 SVGIG (reference sequence). CDR3 length equals 13 residues. The V end was cut by 0 bases, the J end by 1 base, with 4 bases between. CDR3 in amino acids: CAWSVQSNQPQHF. The CDR3 DNA is TGTGCCTGGAGTGTCCAAAGCAATCAGCCCCAGCATTTT.

The rearrangement joins TRBV6-1 to TRBJ1-4, with D perhaps TRBD1 (5 bases). Trimming removed 8 bases from V and 0 bases from J, with 19 bases in between. This CDR3 has 17 residues. From germline, CDR1 is MNHNS and CDR2 SASEGT. The CDR3 sequence is CASRGVRKRPTNEKLFF. The CDR3 DNA reads as TGTGCCAGCCGAGGGGTTCGCAAAAGACCAACTAATGAAAAACTGTTTTTT.

This clonotype is classed as medium-sized. The gene calls are TRBV29-1 and TRBJ2-1; 12 bases are a match to TRBD2. The V segment lost 2 bases and the J segment 3 bases; nucleotides outside the gene matches: 8. The germline gives CDR1 SQVTM, CDR2 ANQGSEA. There are 17 residues in the CDR3. The CDR3 sequence: CSVERASGGANYNEQFF. The CDR3, as DNA: TGCAGCGTTGAACGGGCTAGCGGGGGGGCCAACTACAATGAGCAGTTCTTC.

This chain links TRBV20-1 with TRBJ1-2; perhaps TRBD1 as D (6 bases). Trimming took 5 bases from V and 6 from J, leaving 13 bases between them. Germline-derived CDR1 and CDR2 are DFQATT and SNEGSKA (reference sequence). CDR3 size: 12 residues. CDR3 region: CSAGKDRHGYTF. For the CDR3, the DNA is TGCAGTGCTGGAAAAGACAGGCATGGCTACACCTTC.

This clonotype was detected a few times. The rearrangement uses TRBV19 and TRBJ2-4, with TRBD2 matching over 8 bases. CDR1 and CDR2 from the germline V gene are LNHDA and SQIVND (reference sequence). J was trimmed by 4 bases and V by 5 bases; bases with no gene match: 4. The length of the CDR3 is 14 residues. CDR3 nucleotide sequence: TGTGCCAGTAGTTTTACTAGCGGAAAAAACATTCAGTACTTC. This codes for CASSFTSGKNIQYF.